These 29 T cell receptor beta chains share one sample of origin, sequenced in a study of T cells after yellow fever vaccination. MiXCR, applied by TCRdb to the 5' RACE reads, yields one record per CDR3 protein. The repertoire holds approximately 250,000 distinct CDR3 sequences, with 3.6% as singletons. The sequences come from PBMCs, collected 15 days after the yellow fever booster vaccination. These receptors all stem from a man between 18 and 35 years old who received the YFV17D yellow fever vaccine.

Ten or more counts support this clonotype. The V gene is TRBV7-2, the J gene TRBJ1-2, with TRBD1 matching over 7 bases. Germline lookup yields CDR1 SGHTA and CDR2 FQGNSA. This CDR3 has 14 amino acids. J was trimmed by 7 bases and V by 1 base; bases with no gene match: 6. The CDR3 spells CASSLGQGESGYTF. The DNA of the CDR3 is TGTGCCAGCAGCTTAGGACAGGGTGAGAGTGGCTACACCTTC.

In its sample, this clonotype was seen many times. The chain couples TRBV20-1 to TRBJ2-4; 7 nucleotides line up with TRBD1. V trimming: 1 base; J trimming: 6 bases; junction bases outside the gene matches: 12. The CDR3 length is 16 residues. The germline V gene has CDR1 DFQATT and CDR2 SNEGSKA (reference sequence). The CDR3 protein is CSARVAGQVSGNIQYF. CDR3 DNA sequence: TGCAGTGCTAGAGTAGCTGGACAGGTGTCAGGAAACATTCAGTACTTC.

The table lists this clonotype with many counts. This CDR3 reads CASRTGPGQFF. DNA for the CDR3: TGTGCCAGCAGAACCGGGCCCGGACAGTTCTTC. The genes are TRBV6-2 or TRBV6-3 and TRBJ2-1; unclear D gene. The CDR3 loop spans 11 amino acids. Trimming stripped 6 bases from V and 13 bases from J, with 13 bases between. Germline assignment: CDR1 MNHEY and CDR2 SVGEGT.

This clonotype was seen repeatedly, ten times or more. The CDR3 nucleotides are TGTGCCAGCAGCTCCCCGGACAGGGAATTTTCCTACGAGCAGTACTTC. Translated, it gives CASSSPDREFSYEQYF. The rearrangement joins TRBV7-2 to TRBJ2-7; 8 nucleotides match TRBD1. The CDR3 consists of 16 residues. Per the germline V gene, CDR1 is SGHTA and CDR2 is FQGNSA. The V segment lost 4 bases and the J segment 1 base; nucleotides outside the gene matches: 9.

In this sample, this clonotype turned up many times. The chain employs TRBV6-5 and TRBJ2-2; 8 bases are a match to TRBD2. This CDR3 has 17 amino acids. The junction had 13 bases not matched to a gene; V was cut back by 5 bases and J by 5 bases. Per the germline V gene, CDR1 is MNHEY and CDR2 is SVGAGI. The chain's CDR3 is CASSETSGFPGTGELFF. DNA of the CDR3: TGTGCCAGCAGTGAAACTAGCGGCTTCCCAGGGACCGGGGAGCTGTTTTTT.

This clonotype was seen many times. This chain joins TRBV20-1 and TRBJ2-5; the match to TRBD2 covers 10 bases. CDR1 DFQATT and CDR2 SNEGSKA come from the germline V gene (reference sequence). Trimming removed 0 bases from V and 7 bases from J; junction bases left unmatched: 2. CDR3 length: 13 residues. The CDR3 here is CSARDPSGRTQYF. The CDR3 DNA is TGCAGTGCTAGAGACCCTAGCGGGAGGACCCAGTACTTC.

This clonotype was observed many times. This sequence joins TRBV21-1 and TRBJ2-3; the DNA was not used to check the table's D call, TRBD1. TRBV21-1 is annotated as a pseudogene. This CDR3 is 16 amino acids long. The CDR3 reads CASSKESRDRADTQYF. In DNA form, the CDR3 reads TGTGCCAGCAGCAAAGAGAGTAGGGACAGAGCAGATACGCAGTATTTT.

V is TRBV20-1 and J is TRBJ2-1, with 9 bases fitting TRBD2. V lost 7 bases, J lost 7 bases, and 8 bases stayed unmatched. Germline-derived CDR1 and CDR2 are DFQATT and SNEGSKA (reference sequence). This CDR3 region has 13 residues. The CDR3 bases are TGCAGTGTAATAGCGGGGGCGGAGAATGAGCAGTTCTTC. Translated: CSVIAGAENEQFF.

This clonotype was counted at least ten times. This chain links TRBV20-1 with TRBJ2-3; 7 positions agree with TRBD2. The V gene's germline CDR1 is DFQATT and CDR2 SNEGSKA (reference sequence). The CDR3 loop spans 15 amino acids. The V segment lost 0 bases and the J segment 1 base; nucleotides outside the gene matches: 4. The CDR3, as DNA: TGCAGTGCTAGAGAAGGTCTAGCGGGCACAGATACGCAGTATTTT. The encoded protein is CSAREGLAGTDTQYF.

In its sample, this clonotype was seen a few times. The J gene is TRBJ2-7, the V gene TRBV11-3, with D possibly being TRBD1 (5 bases). The CDR3 contains 15 residues. V lost 7 bases to trimming and J lost 0 bases, with 16 bases between them. CDR1 is SGHNT and CDR2 is YENEEA in the germline V gene. DNA for the CDR3: TGTGCCAGCACCCCAGGGCGGCGAAGCTCCTACGAGCAGTACTTC. Encoded protein: CASTPGRRSSYEQYF.

This clonotype has at least ten counts. The V call is TRBV7-2, the J call TRBJ2-5; D is unclear. Between the trimmed V and J ends, which lost 1 base and 4 bases, there was a span of 10 bases. The germline V gene encodes CDR1 SGHTA and CDR2 FQGNSA. This CDR3 comprises 14 residues. CDR3 loop: CASSLVYQAETQYF. CDR3 in DNA: TGTGCCAGCAGCTTAGTATACCAAGCAGAGACCCAGTACTTC. The whole variable domain, remainder taken from reference TRBV7-2 and TRBJ2-5, is GAGVSQSPSNKVTEKGKDVELRCDPISGHTALYWYRQSLGQGLEFLIYFQGNSAPDKSGLPSDRFSAERTGGSVSTLTIQRTQQEDSAVYLCASSLVYQAETQYFGPGTRLLVL.

This clonotype was observed at least ten times. CDR3 in amino acids: CASSFGGRRSEQYF. Here the CDR3 DNA reads TGTGCCAGCAGTTTTGGGGGAAGGAGGTCCGAGCAGTACTTC. The chain has TRBV12-3 or TRBV12-4 and TRBJ2-7; perhaps D is TRBD1 or TRBD2 (5 bases each). This CDR3 is built from 14 residues. V lost 3 bases and J lost 6, with 15 bases in between.

Ten or more counts support this clonotype. The genes are TRBV7-3 and TRBJ2-1; a possible D gene is TRBD1 (6 bases). The CDR3 totals 18 residues. The germline CDR1 and CDR2 sequences are SGHTA and FQGTGA. The V end was cut by 4 bases, the J end by 3 bases, with 22 bases between. The CDR3 loop reads CASSSLPRRQAHYNEQFF. The CDR3 DNA is TGTGCCAGCAGCTCCCTCCCCCGGAGACAGGCTCACTACAATGAGCAGTTCTTC.

This clonotype has a count of ten or more. This chain joins TRBV11-2 and TRBJ1-1, with D perhaps matching TRBD1 (5 bases). The V end was cut by 2 bases, the J end by 4 bases, with 14 bases between. The germline gives CDR1 SGHAT, CDR2 FQNNGV. This CDR3 comprises 15 residues. The CDR3 reads CASSLKQVGGTEAFF. The CDR3 nucleotides read TGTGCCAGCAGCTTAAAACAGGTCGGGGGCACTGAAGCTTTCTTT.

In its sample, this clonotype was seen many times. The chain joins TRBV5-1 to TRBJ2-3; D gene uncertain. Germline CDR1 reads SGHRS; CDR2 reads YFSETQ. The V gene lost 3 bases and the J gene lost 4 bases, with 6 bases spanning the gap. This CDR3 comprises 12 residues. This CDR3 reads CASSWSSDTQYF. CDR3 DNA sequence: TGCGCCAGCAGCTGGAGCTCAGATACGCAGTATTTT.

This clonotype was counted ten times or more. The chain joins TRBV5-1 to TRBJ2-7, with D unresolved. There are 14 residues in the CDR3. V shed 0 bases and J shed 2 bases, with 9 bases lying between them. Germline V gives CDR1 SGHRS, CDR2 YFSETQ. CDR3 residues: CASSLGVQPYEQYF. Written as DNA, the CDR3 is TGCGCCAGCAGCTTGGGAGTACAGCCCTACGAGCAGTACTTC.

This clonotype has a count of ten or more. The J gene is TRBJ2-7, the V gene TRBV5-1; the match to TRBD2 covers 8 bases. The CDR3 runs to 16 residues. With 0 bases clipped from V and 1 base from J, the junction kept 6 bases outside the gene matches. Germline V gene sequence: CDR1 SGHRS, CDR2 YFSETQ. For the CDR3, the DNA is TGCGCCAGCAGCTTGGACCTTAGCGGGGCTTCCTACGAGCAGTACTTC. The encoded protein is CASSLDLSGASYEQYF.

This clonotype was seen at least ten times. The genes are TRBV3-1 and TRBJ1-6; 7 bases are shared with TRBD1. J was trimmed by 16 bases and V by 3 bases; bases with no gene match: 9. Germline CDR1 reads LGHDT; CDR2 reads YNNKEL (reference sequence). The CDR3 is 13 amino acids. Here the CDR3 DNA reads TGTGCCAGCAGCCAGACGACAGGGCCCCCACTCCACTTT. Translated: CASSQTTGPPLHF.

This clonotype was seen many times. The V gene is TRBV7-3, the J gene TRBJ1-1; 8 bases are a match to TRBD1. The length of the CDR3 is 13 residues. Germline V gene data show CDR1 as SGHTA and CDR2 as FQGTGA. As DNA, the CDR3 is TGTGTAGAGTGGGACAGGATTTTTTTTGAAGCTTTCTTT. Translated, it gives CVEWDRIFFEAFF.

This clonotype occurred many times. This chain uses TRBV7-2 with TRBJ2-1, with D unresolved. Trimming took off 3 bases at V and 9 bases at J, with 6 bases between the two ends. The CDR3 contains 11 residues. CDR1 is SGHTA and CDR2 is FQGNSA in the germline V gene. CDR3 sequence reads: CASSFMSEQFF. The CDR3 DNA reads TGTGCCAGCAGCTTTATGAGTGAGCAGTTCTTC.

The J gene is TRBJ2-4, the V gene TRBV4-1; D unresolved. There are 16 residues in the CDR3. The V end was cut by 0 bases, the J end by 0 bases, with 9 bases between. The V gene's germline CDR1 is MGHRA and CDR2 YSYEKL. The CDR3 spells CASSQEVGIAKNIQYF. CDR3 coding DNA: TGCGCCAGCAGCCAAGAGGTTGGGATAGCCAAAAACATTCAGTACTTC.

This clonotype was seen repeatedly, ten times or more. This rearrangement joins TRBV6-5 to TRBJ2-7; a weak D match, TRBD1 (5 bases). Germline CDR1 and CDR2: MNHEY and SVGAGI. V dropped 2 bases and J dropped 6 bases, with 20 bases sitting between them. The CDR3 consists of 16 residues. The CDR3 sequence: CASSYLSGRLLGEQYF. The CDR3 DNA reads as TGTGCCAGCAGTTACCTGTCAGGGCGGTTGCTAGGCGAGCAGTACTTC.

This clonotype has ten or more counts. The chain has TRBV5-1 and TRBJ1-2; 7 bases fit TRBD1. V was pared by 4 bases and J by 6 bases, with 6 bases of the junction left unmatched. The CDR3 contains 13 residues. Germline CDR1 reads SGHRS; CDR2 reads YFSETQ. The CDR3 loop is CASSADRVDGYTF. CDR3 DNA sequence: TGCGCCAGCAGCGCAGACAGGGTTGATGGCTACACCTTC.

This clonotype appeared many times. The chain couples TRBV20-1 to TRBJ2-1; the match to TRBD2 covers 9 bases. V trimming: 5 bases; J trimming: 5 bases; junction bases outside the gene matches: 7. This CDR3 has 14 amino acids. Germline CDR1 reads DFQATT; CDR2 reads SNEGSKA (reference sequence). Written as DNA, the CDR3 is TGCAGTGCTCCACGAGCGGGGGGCCACAATGAGCAGTTCTTC. Translating it yields CSAPRAGGHNEQFF.

Ten or more counts support this clonotype. V gene TRBV5-6 combines with J gene TRBJ2-7; D perhaps matches TRBD2 (7 bases). V lost 3 bases and J 0 bases, leaving 13 bases between the germline ends. This CDR3 spans 15 amino acids. The germline V gene encodes CDR1 SGHDT and CDR2 YYEEEE. The CDR3 DNA reads as TGTGCCAGCAGCTCTGGGGGGGGCCCCTCCTACGAGCAGTACGTC. This translates into CASSSGGGPSYEQYV.

This clonotype has at least ten counts. A junction boundary mismatches the germline segment, possibly from a read error. V gene TRBV6-2 or TRBV6-3 combines with J gene TRBJ1-6, with no clear D. Germline V gives CDR1 MNHEY, CDR2 SVGEGT. The length of the CDR3 is 9 residues. The CDR3 region is CASSPPLHF. In DNA form, the CDR3 reads TGTGCCAGCAGCCCACCACTCCACTTT.

This clonotype was observed many times. V usage is TRBV5-1 and J usage is TRBJ2-3; 15 bases line up with TRBD2. In germline, CDR1 is SGHRS, CDR2 YFSETQ. The CDR3 runs 19 residues. The ends lost 4 bases at V and 3 bases at J; junction bases unmatched: 12. The CDR3 loop is CASSTGRTSGGAWTDTQYF. The CDR3 DNA reads TGCGCCAGCAGCACCGGACGGACTAGCGGGGGGGCCTGGACAGATACGCAGTATTTT.

In its sample, this clonotype was seen many times. The chain joins TRBV9 to TRBJ2-7, with D hard to call. The germline V gene has CDR1 SGDLS and CDR2 YYNGEE. This CDR3 has 15 amino acids. Trimming took 0 bases from V and 2 from J, leaving 12 bases between them. The CDR3 loop reads CASSVVAGATYEQYF. As DNA, the CDR3 is TGTGCCAGCAGCGTAGTGGCAGGTGCCACCTACGAGCAGTACTTC.

This clonotype has a count of ten or more. The CDR3 region has the DNA TGCAGTGCTAGAGGTAGACTAGGGGAGAGCTCCTACAATGAGCAGTTCTTC. It specifies CSARGRLGESSYNEQFF. V is TRBV20-1 and J is TRBJ2-1, with D possibly TRBD2 on 6 matching bases. V was clipped by 1 base and J by 0 bases, with 16 bases between them. Germline CDR1 reads DFQATT; CDR2 reads SNEGSKA (reference sequence). This CDR3 is built from 17 residues.